One sample yielded the 2 T cell receptor beta chains listed below, sequenced in a study of blood T cell repertoires in COVID-19. The repertoire was sequenced with immunoSEQ multiplex PCR; TCRdb's copy has only in-frame clones and lacks some. The table records a few hundred thousand clones, 88% of them present only once. The sample consisted of peripheral blood. The receptors derive from a woman aged 50 to 60 with COVID-19, enrolled during active disease.

The J gene is TRBJ2-2, the V gene TRBV5-1, with D perhaps matching TRBD2 (5 bases). Germline V CDR1 and CDR2: SGHRS, YFSETQ. The CDR3 is 17 residues long. Trimming left V 1 base short and J 1 base short, with 14 bases between. CDR3 protein: CASSLWLRAENTGELFF. The CDR3 DNA follows: TGCGCCAGCAGCTTGTGGTTGCGGGCAGAGAACACCGGGGAGCTGTTTTTT.

This clone was seen only a few times. This sequence joins TRBV19 and TRBJ1-2; D not certain. The CDR3 loop spans 15 amino acids. The V gene's germline CDR1 is LNHDA and CDR2 SQIVND (reference sequence). The germline V and J ends were trimmed by 0 bases and 3 bases, with 11 bases remaining between them. As DNA, the CDR3 is TGTGCCAGTAGTATAGATCGGAGGGCGGACTATGGCTACACCTTC. Translated: CASSIDRRADYGYTF.